Reported below is one T cell receptor beta chain. Its target antigen remains unknown. No base quality information exists; no much larger clone differs at one position. Enrolling through a virtual design, the prospective study's participants ranged in age from about 18 to 89 years and lived across about two dozen United States geographic areas. To assign participants to cohorts, the prospective study relied on clinical history that participants themselves reported in a screening survey and a study questionnaire. Recovered participants in ImmuneRACE Cohort 3 were defined by two consecutive negative NP/OP PCR tests, clearance by a healthcare professional, or resolution of symptoms. Mobile phlebotomists in the prospective study collected whole blood, serum and a nasopharyngeal or oropharyngeal swab from every participant. Prospective study participants could optionally give additional blood draws and questionnaires over a roughly 2-month period. Blood samples from the prospective study were shipped frozen or at room temperature prior to DNA extraction.

This specimen comes from a study of blood T cell repertoires in COVID-19 (dated by TCRdb to the early 2020s). Background for the entire study: Samples covering the acute and convalescent phases of COVID-19 were provided by collaborators in the United States, Italy and Spain. The prospective study material was composed of cDNA or gDNA derived from T cells, B-cell-depleted T cells, or PBMCs. Subjects who had been exposed to COVID-19, were actively infected with it, or had recovered from it provided the deeply sampled blood TCRbeta repertoires that made up the dataset. The repertoires were made available in a free public database intended to serve as a resource for research on the immune response to SARS-CoV-2. The samples were drawn from two sources: the first 160 participants of the ongoing ImmuneRACE study, and 1,000 to 1,500 subjects contributed by 6 global collaborators. Sample metadata almost always included a de-identified subject ID, COVID-19 status, age in years and sex. Where available, HLA class I and class II types were obtained from metadata supplied by the sample provider rather than from assay-based typing.

The immunoSEQ Assay, a bias-controlled multiplex PCR, was used to amplify TCRbeta CDR3 regions from genomic DNA. Regarding the original processing steps: The number of nucleated cells in each sample was estimated by amplification of reference gene primers within the assay. Sequence reads were collapsed and filtered to measure the absolute abundance of every unique TCRbeta CDR3 rearrangement. For each sample, productive Simpson clonality was calculated by taking the square root of Simpson's diversity index across productive rearrangements. Entries here come from immuneACCESS through TCRdb and include only in-frame sequences with V and J called. Some clones fail to appear in such tables; in the studies checked, an unresolved V gene covers under half of the shortfall, and the cause of the remainder is unknown. V and J calls and clone size follow that table, whereas D and trimming were derived from the DNA. Counted in this sample were 150,000 to 250,000 clones; approximately 86% of them appeared once. The ten largest clones add up to 2% to 2.5% of the sample.

Findings and caveats that apply to the study as a whole: The quantity of clinical and demographic metadata differed by source and by participant and was supplied without curation.

There are 14 amino acids in the CDR3, from cysteine to phenylalanine inclusive. Only the CDR3 DNA is retained, 42 bases long and in frame from the first base. Relative to germline, V is missing 6 bases and J is missing 8 bases, with 8 bases of the junction outside any gene match. CDR1 and CDR2 were assigned from the germline V gene as SNHLY and FYNNEI. The chain employs TRBV2 and TRBJ1-4, with 8 bases aligning to TRBD1. The sample was PBMCs or T cells enriched from blood (not recorded which). This clonotype was obtained from a woman in her thirties who had recovered from COVID-19. For the CDR3, the sequence is CASSLTGVREKLFF. The DNA reads TGTGCCAGCAGCCTGACAGGGGTTAGGGAAAAACTGTTTTTT.